Sequencing of this T cell receptor beta chain was carried out in a study of shared clonotypes between healthy human individuals. With respect to this clone: Antigen specificity is unknown. Other DNA sequences from this sample encode an identical CDR3 as well.

The CDR3 extends over 12 amino acids. Germline loops: CDR1 SNHLY, CDR2 FYNNEI. V dropped 0 bases and J dropped 3 bases, with 3 bases sitting between them. Profiled with immunoSEQ multiplex PCR; TCRdb holds only in-frame clones, not every one. This sample has approximately 530,000 clones, with approximately 94% found just once. Broader study findings: With a few donors compared, around 4.7% of naive CD4 clonotypes were shared. Naive subsets usually exceeded memory subsets in estimated richness.

The rearrangement uses TRBV2 and TRBJ2-7; D not certain. The TCR was taken from a woman in her twenties or thirties in good health. Sequenced: naive CD4+ T cells sorted from blood. The subset: CD45RA+ positively selected. CDR3 sequence (DNA): TGTGCCAGCAGTGAAGCTAGCTACGAGCAGTACTTC. Protein sequence: CASSEASYEQYF. Full variable domain (rest looked up from reference TRBV2 and TRBJ2-7): EPEVTQTPSHQVTQMGQEVILRCVPISNHLYFYWYRQILGQKVEFLVSFYNNEISEKSEIFDDQFSVERPDGSNFTLKIRSTKLEDSAMYFCASSEASYEQYFGPGTRLTVT.